The clone carrying this T cell receptor (beta chain) was found many times. Its antigen is unknown. This CDR3 contains 15 residues. The ends lost 4 bases at V and 2 bases at J; junction bases unmatched: 0. Looked up from germline, CDR1 is SEHNR and CDR2 is FQNEAQ (reference sequence). The sample originates from a study of CD8+CD57+ T cells in acquired aplastic anemia. Turning to the study itself: An average of about 3.4 ug of DNA was obtained from sorted CD4+ and CD8+ cells. Study observations and caveats: The same twenty-nine CD8+ CDR3 sequences occurred in patients and in controls.

It was genomic DNA that served as the template for profiling TCR beta VDJ and CDR3. TCRdb used MiXCR to reprocess the reads, holding one entry per CDR3 protein. The sample consists of 150,000 to 200,000 distinct CDR3 sequences, around 52% of them appearing once. Patients sequenced had flow cytometry evidence of CD8+CD57+ cell expansion. At the time of blood sampling, patients had not yet received any therapy. This TCR came from a human donor with aplastic anemia. The V gene is TRBV7-9, the J gene TRBJ2-1; 12 nucleotides agree with TRBD1. The specimen was sorted CD4+, CD8+, or CD8+CD57+ T cells (not recorded which) from PBMCs. The DNA of the CDR3 is TGTGCCAGCAGCTGGGACAGGGGGCCCTACAATGAGCAGTTCTTC. It is translated as CASSWDRGPYNEQFF.